These 25 T cell receptor beta chains were sequenced from one sample in a study of blood T cell repertoires in COVID-19. TCRdb's copy holds only in-frame clones and misses some; the assay was immunoSEQ multiplex PCR. The top ten hold 3% of the sample, which has some 390,000 clones, around 84% seen once. Material: peripheral blood. These receptors were obtained from a human donor in a cohort sampled during active COVID-19.

The chain recombines TRBV18 with TRBJ2-1, with 14 bases matching TRBD2. With V trimmed by 6 bases and J by 7 bases, 11 bases remained unmatched. The length of the CDR3 is 17 residues. Germline CDR1 reads KGHSH; CDR2 reads LQKENI. Here the CDR3 reads CASSPRLAGGPGNEQFF. As DNA, the CDR3 is TGTGCCAGCTCGCCCCGACTAGCGGGAGGGCCGGGGAATGAGCAGTTCTTC.

J is TRBJ1-4 and V is TRBV7-9; tentatively, D is TRBD1 (6 bases). The CDR3 sequence is 16 residues long. V dropped 2 bases and J dropped 7 bases, with 17 bases sitting between them. From germline, CDR1 is SEHNR and CDR2 FQNEAQ (reference sequence). This CDR3 reads CASSLPAGALGEKLFF. The CDR3 nucleotides read TGTGCCAGCAGCTTACCTGCGGGGGCTCTGGGTGAAAAACTGTTTTTT.

The V and J genes are TRBV19 and TRBJ2-1; 8 bases map to TRBD1. Germline V gene data show CDR1 as LNHDA and CDR2 as SQIVND (reference sequence). Losses at the gene ends were 6 bases for V and 4 bases for J; bases not matched to a gene: 2. This CDR3 spans 13 amino acids. The CDR3 here is CASSGTGYNEQFF. The CDR3 region has the DNA TGTGCCAGTAGCGGGACAGGTTACAATGAGCAGTTCTTC.

This chain joins TRBV28 and TRBJ2-7; a possible D gene is TRBD2 (6 bases). V shed 8 bases and J shed 0 bases, with 14 bases lying between them. The CDR3 length is 14 residues. Germline V gene sequence: CDR1 MDHEN, CDR2 SYDVKM. The CDR3 bases are TGTGCCAGCGAACTTGGGGGGATCTCCTACGAGCAGTACTTC. It specifies CASELGGISYEQYF.

J is TRBJ2-1 and V is TRBV7-3, with TRBD2 as a possible D gene (7 bases). The CDR3 spans 16 residues. Germline values: CDR1 SGHTA, CDR2 FQGTGA. V lost 2 bases and J 2 bases, leaving 13 bases between the germline ends. CDR3 nucleotides: TGTGCCAGCAGCTTAGAAGGGGAGGGGGCCTACAATGAGCAGTTCTTC. Its protein is CASSLEGEGAYNEQFF.

This clone has just one count. V and J are TRBV5-4 and TRBJ2-3, with 8 bases matching TRBD2. The V segment lost 7 bases and the J segment 4 bases; nucleotides outside the gene matches: 14. This CDR3 has 16 residues. Germline CDR1 SGHNT, CDR2 YYREEE (reference sequence). CDR3 loop: CASAPQAGGEPDTQYF. In nucleotides, the CDR3 is TGTGCCAGCGCCCCCCAGGCGGGAGGCGAGCCAGATACGCAGTATTTT.

This clone occurred once. The rearrangement uses TRBV19 and TRBJ2-1, with 14 bases identical to TRBD2. The CDR3 has 16 residues. The V and J ends lost 5 bases and 8 bases, in that order; junction bases with no gene match: 8. The V gene's germline CDR1 is LNHDA and CDR2 SQIVND (reference sequence). Written as DNA, the CDR3 is TGTGCCAGTAGTGGAAGACTAGCGGGAGGGCTCGATGAGCAGTTCTTC. Protein sequence: CASSGRLAGGLDEQFF.

The J gene is TRBJ2-6, the V gene TRBV19, with D perhaps matching TRBD1 (6 bases). The CDR3 is 16 residues long. Trimming cost V 6 bases and J 2 bases, with 14 bases left between them. Germline loops: CDR1 LNHDA, CDR2 SQIVND (reference sequence). CDR3 DNA sequence: TGTGCCAGTAGGAACCCACAGGGACCTGGGGCCAACGTCCTGACTTTC. Translated, it gives CASRNPQGPGANVLTF.

The rearrangement uses TRBV7-9 and TRBJ2-5, with TRBD2 as a possible D gene (5 bases). The germline gives CDR1 SEHNR, CDR2 FQNEAQ (reference sequence). CDR3 length equals 16 residues. V was cut by 2 bases and J by 5 bases, with 18 bases left in between. As DNA, the CDR3 is TGTGCCAGCAGCTTATTGTCTAGCCGGGATGGGGAGACCCAGTACTTC. This sequence encodes CASSLLSSRDGETQYF.

The chain uses TRBV11-2 and TRBJ1-4; D is perhaps TRBD1 (5 bases). Germline V CDR1 and CDR2: SGHAT, FQNNGV. The CDR3 runs 15 residues. Trimming cost V 5 bases and J 3 bases, with 13 bases left between them. The CDR3 DNA follows: TGTGCCAGCAGCACTCCGGGGGAGTCTAATGAAAAACTGTTTTTT. Translating gives CASSTPGESNEKLFF.

The CDR3 loop is CASSERSDTFSNQPQHF. In DNA form, the CDR3 reads TGTGCCAGCAGTGAGCGTTCGGACACCTTTAGCAATCAGCCCCAGCATTTT. The rearrangement joins TRBV2 to TRBJ1-5; D is possibly TRBD1 (5 bases). The ends were cut back, 3 bases at V and 0 bases at J, with 15 bases in the middle. Germline assignment: CDR1 SNHLY and CDR2 FYNNEI. The CDR3 length is 17 residues.

The chain uses TRBV3-1 (or the pseudogene TRBV3-2) and TRBJ1-4; D gene uncertain. CDR1 is LGHDT and CDR2 is YNNKEL in the germline V gene (reference sequence). Trimming shortened V by 3 bases and J by 7 bases, and 18 bases separated the two germline ends. This CDR3 is built from 16 residues. The chain's CDR3 is CASSHFPAGGGEKLFF. As DNA, the CDR3 is TGTGCCAGCAGCCATTTCCCTGCGGGCGGTGGTGAAAAACTGTTTTTT.

The CDR3 region is CASSYSQAGGYNEQFF. The CDR3 DNA sequence: TGTGCCAGCAGCTACTCTCAAGCGGGGGGGTACAATGAGCAGTTCTTC. This chain uses TRBV2 with TRBJ2-1; TRBD2 aligns across 10 bases. V lost 6 bases and J lost 4; bases outside the gene matches: 9. Germline V gene sequence: CDR1 SNHLY, CDR2 FYNNEI. CDR3 length: 16 amino acids.

The J gene is TRBJ2-5, the V gene TRBV9, with D perhaps TRBD2 (5 bases). This CDR3 comprises 15 residues. Germline V gene data show CDR1 as SGDLS and CDR2 as YYNGEE. V was pared by 0 bases and J by 0 bases, with 9 bases between. CDR3 region: CASSVGPADQETQYF. In nucleotides, the CDR3 is TGTGCCAGCAGCGTAGGGCCAGCGGACCAAGAGACCCAGTACTTC.

V and J are TRBV11-2 and TRBJ2-3; 11 nucleotides agree with TRBD2. Germline CDR1 reads SGHAT; CDR2 reads FQNNGV. The CDR3 consists of 18 residues. Trimming at V came to 0 bases and at J to 0 bases, leaving 5 bases not matched to a gene. CDR3 DNA: TGTGCCAGCAGCTTAGACGGACTAGCGGGTTCTAGCACAGATACGCAGTATTTT. It specifies CASSLDGLAGSSTDTQYF.

The gene calls are TRBV7-2 and TRBJ2-7; tentative D call: TRBD2 (5 bases). This CDR3 region has 15 residues. Germline CDR1 is SGHTA and CDR2 is FQGNSA. Trimming removed 1 base at V and 5 bases at J, with 15 bases between. DNA of the CDR3: TGTGCCAGCAGCTTAGTTTCCGAGGGTCCCGACGAGCAGTACTTC. It is translated as CASSLVSEGPDEQYF. Complete variable domain (other parts from reference TRBV7-2 and TRBJ2-7): GAGVSQSPSNKVTEKGKDVELRCDPISGHTALYWYRQSLGQGLEFLIYFQGNSAPDKSGLPSDRFSAERTGGSVSTLTIQRTQQEDSAVYLCASSLVSEGPDEQYFGPGTRLTVT.

This chain links TRBV7-6 with TRBJ2-5; TRBD2 agrees at 7 bases. Germline CDR1 reads SGHVS; CDR2 reads FNYEAQ. The V segment lost 1 base and the J segment 5 bases; nucleotides outside the gene matches: 4. This CDR3 has 14 amino acids. CDR3 sequence (DNA): TGTGCCAGCAGCTTAGGAATCGGGGGGGAGACCCAGTACTTC. It encodes CASSLGIGGETQYF.

J is TRBJ2-3 and V is TRBV7-9; weak D call: TRBD2 (5 bases). This CDR3 has 17 amino acids. CDR1 SEHNR and CDR2 FQNEAQ come from the germline V gene (reference sequence). The ends were cut back, 0 bases at V and 4 bases at J, with 17 bases in the middle. CDR3 amino acids: CASSLAWERAVADTQYF. The DNA for the CDR3 is TGTGCCAGCAGCTTAGCATGGGAGCGAGCGGTGGCAGATACGCAGTATTTT. The full variable domain, with the rest looked up from reference TRBV7-9 and TRBJ2-3, is DTGVSQNPRHKITKRGQNVTFRCDPISEHNRLYWYRQTLGQGPEFLTYFQNEAQLEKSRLLSDRFSAERPKGSFSTLEIQRTEQGDSAMYLCASSLAWERAVADTQYFGPGTRLTVL.

The chain combines TRBV5-1 with TRBJ2-2; D is perhaps TRBD2 (6 bases). From germline, CDR1 is SGHRS and CDR2 YFSETQ. V lost 0 bases, J lost 6 bases, and 12 bases lay in between. The CDR3 spans 15 residues. This CDR3 is CASSLAGVSSGELFF. The CDR3 DNA reads TGCGCCAGCAGCTTGGCGGGGGTCAGTTCCGGGGAGCTGTTTTTT.

The V gene is TRBV5-4, the J gene TRBJ2-5; D might be TRBD2 (6 bases). CDR3 length equals 14 residues. V was cut by 2 bases and J by 3 bases, with 11 bases left in between. The germline V gene has CDR1 SGHNT and CDR2 YYREEE (reference sequence). The CDR3 reads CASSFRDSEETQYF. The CDR3, as DNA: TGTGCCAGCAGCTTCCGGGACTCCGAAGAGACCCAGTACTTC.

The chain uses TRBV7-6 and TRBJ1-6, with D possibly matching TRBD1 (5 bases). V lost 1 base and J lost 7, with 8 bases in between. CDR3 length equals 14 residues. Germline V gene data show CDR1 as SGHVS and CDR2 as FNYEAQ. The DNA of the CDR3 is TGTGCCAGCAGCTTAGTAGCAGGGAATTCACCCCTCCACTTT. The encoded protein is CASSLVAGNSPLHF.

The gene calls are TRBV12-3 or TRBV12-4 and TRBJ1-5, with D perhaps matching TRBD1 (5 bases). V was shortened by 7 bases and J by 6 bases, with 10 bases between the two germline ends. This CDR3 contains 12 residues. The CDR3 sequence: CASNTGSQPQHF. The CDR3 nucleotides read TGTGCCAGCAACACAGGTTCTCAGCCCCAGCATTTT.

The chain employs TRBV9 and TRBJ2-7, with D perhaps matching TRBD1 (6 bases). Trimming left V 2 bases short and J 4 bases short, with 13 bases between. This CDR3 is built from 14 residues. CDR1 is SGDLS, CDR2 YYNGEE, per germline. CDR3 sequence: CASSVDTGSYEQYF. The CDR3 DNA reads TGTGCCAGCAGCGTTGACACAGGGAGTTACGAGCAGTACTTC.

This clone was seen a few times. The chain carries TRBV30 and TRBJ2-3; unclear D gene. Per the germline V gene, CDR1 is GTSNPN and CDR2 is SVGIG (reference sequence). CDR3 length: 12 amino acids. Trimming took 1 base from V and 0 from J, leaving 2 bases between them. The CDR3 protein is CAWSASTDTQYF. In DNA form, the CDR3 reads TGTGCCTGGAGTGCTAGCACAGATACGCAGTATTTT.

This clone was seen just once. The chain employs TRBV6-5 and TRBJ2-1; 10 bases are a match to TRBD2. With V trimmed by 0 bases and J by 6 bases, 5 bases remained unmatched. Germline CDR1 and CDR2: MNHEY and SVGAGI. This CDR3 is 16 amino acids long. CDR3 nucleotides: TGTGCCAGCAGTTACTCTCTGGCTAGCGGGAGCAATGAGCAGTTCTTC. Translated, it gives CASSYSLASGSNEQFF.